Presented here are 17 T cell receptor beta chains from one specimen sequenced in a study of blood T cell repertoires in COVID-19. Data came from immunoSEQ multiplex PCR; TCRdb stores just in-frame clones and leaves some out. The table includes about 160,000 clones, approximately 80% detected once. The sequenced material came from peripheral blood. The receptor set was obtained from a man between 65 and 80 years old with acute or convalescent COVID-19.

The gene calls are TRBV10-2 and TRBJ2-7; no clear D gene. The CDR3 runs 11 residues. CDR1 is WSHSY, CDR2 SAAADI, per germline. Trimming took 4 bases from V and 3 from J, leaving 4 bases between them. The CDR3 bases are TGCGCCAGCAGTGTTCGCTACGAGCAGTACTTC. It encodes CASSVRYEQYF.

Written as DNA, the CDR3 is TGTGCCAGCAGCTTAACGACGGGAGGGGCAGATACGCAGTATTTT. Its translation is CASSLTTGGADTQYF. V usage is TRBV7-3 and J usage is TRBJ2-3; TRBD2 agrees at 8 bases. Germline values: CDR1 SGHTA, CDR2 FQGTGA. The CDR3 totals 15 residues. V trimming: 0 bases; J trimming: 4 bases; junction bases outside the gene matches: 3.

The genes are TRBV5-1 and TRBJ1-3, with D possibly matching TRBD1 (6 bases). The CDR3 spans 15 residues. The germline gives CDR1 SGHRS, CDR2 YFSETQ. Trimming took 0 bases from V and 4 from J, leaving 11 bases between them. Here the CDR3 DNA reads TGCGCCAGCAGCTTGGACAGGGTAGCGGGAAACACCATATATTTT. Protein sequence: CASSLDRVAGNTIYF. Together with reference TRBV5-1 and TRBJ1-3, the CDR3 gives the full variable domain: KAGVTQTPRYLIKTRGQQVTLSCSPISGHRSVSWYQQTPGQGLQFLFEYFSETQRNKGNFPGRFSGRQFSNSRSEMNVSTLELGDSALYLCASSLDRVAGNTIYFGEGSWLTVV.

This chain links TRBV6-5 with TRBJ2-7; 7 bases match TRBD1. The CDR3 contains 14 residues. V shed 6 bases and J 3 bases; nucleotides not matched to a gene: 8. The germline gives CDR1 MNHEY, CDR2 SVGAGI. CDR3 bases: TGTGCCAGCAGGTCGAGACAGGGTTACTACGAGCAGTACTTC. Encoded protein: CASRSRQGYYEQYF.

The rearrangement links TRBV6-5 to TRBJ2-5; TRBD2 matches at 8 bases. The CDR3 has 14 amino acids. V gave up 7 bases and J gave up 3 bases; unmatched junction bases: 7. Germline-derived CDR1 and CDR2 are MNHEY and SVGAGI. CDR3 in amino acids: CASKSGGGKETQYF. The CDR3 DNA reads as TGTGCCAGCAAGTCGGGGGGGGGCAAAGAGACCCAGTACTTC.

This clone was found once. The chain uses TRBV4-1 and TRBJ2-7; 9 bases are a match to TRBD2. The V and J ends lost 0 bases and 8 bases, in that order; junction bases with no gene match: 17. The CDR3 spans 18 residues. The germline V gene encodes CDR1 MGHRA and CDR2 YSYEKL. CDR3 nucleotides: TGCGCCAGCAGCCAAGAAAGCGTGCCAGCGGGGGGCGAATACAAGCAGTACTTC. Translating it yields CASSQESVPAGGEYKQYF.

This clone was detected once. The V and J genes are TRBV7-2 and TRBJ2-1; 9 nucleotides line up with TRBD2. Losses at the gene ends were 5 bases for V and 4 bases for J; bases not matched to a gene: 6. Germline V gives CDR1 SGHTA, CDR2 FQGNSA. The CDR3 has 15 residues. The CDR3 here is CASSPLAGIYNEQFF. CDR3 coding DNA: TGTGCCAGCAGCCCCCTAGCGGGGATTTACAATGAGCAGTTCTTC.

V usage is TRBV6-5 and J usage is TRBJ1-3; D possibly corresponds to TRBD1 (5 bases). The germline V gene has CDR1 MNHEY and CDR2 SVGAGI. The CDR3 totals 13 residues. Between the trimmed V and J ends, which lost 10 bases and 4 bases, there was a span of 14 bases. In DNA form, the CDR3 reads TGTGCCACGTGCTCGGCAGGGGGAAACACCATATATTTT. It codes for CATCSAGGNTIYF.

This clone was seen a single time. This sequence joins TRBV6-6 and TRBJ2-7; possible D gene TRBD2, 5 bases. Trimming cost V 5 bases and J 6 bases, with 8 bases left between them. Germline loops: CDR1 MNHNY, CDR2 SVGAGI (reference sequence). CDR3 length: 11 amino acids. CDR3 loop: CASSHRGEQYF. The CDR3 DNA reads as TGTGCCAGCAGTCACCGGGGCGAGCAGTACTTC.

The J gene is TRBJ1-4, the V gene TRBV28; 8 bases match TRBD1. The trim removed 6 bases at V and 7 bases at J, leaving 10 bases unmatched. Germline V gene lookup returns CDR1 MDHEN and CDR2 SYDVKM. This CDR3 region has 15 residues. The CDR3 loop reads CASRPTTGGGEKLFF. CDR3 DNA: TGTGCCAGCAGACCGACCACAGGGGGTGGTGAAAAACTGTTTTTT.

J is TRBJ1-6 and V is TRBV7-2, with TRBD1 identical over 9 bases. The V and J ends lost 5 bases and 6 bases, in that order; junction bases with no gene match: 17. Germline values: CDR1 SGHTA, CDR2 FQGNSA. This CDR3 contains 19 residues. CDR3 in amino acids: CASSVSGDRATFGNSPLHF. In DNA form, the CDR3 reads TGTGCCAGCAGCGTTAGTGGGGACAGGGCGACGTTCGGTAATTCACCCCTCCACTTT.

V and J are TRBV2 and TRBJ2-3, with D perhaps matching TRBD1 (6 bases). V dropped 2 bases and J dropped 0 bases, with 6 bases sitting between them. The CDR3 runs 14 residues. Germline CDR1 and CDR2: SNHLY and FYNNEI. The CDR3 loop reads CASSEQGSTDTQYF. The CDR3 nucleotides are TGTGCCAGCAGTGAACAGGGGAGCACAGATACGCAGTATTTT.

V gene TRBV11-2 combines with J gene TRBJ2-5; 10 bases are shared with TRBD2. There are 16 residues in the CDR3. V shed 1 base, J shed 2 bases, and the junction held 4 bases outside the gene matches. The germline V gene encodes CDR1 SGHAT and CDR2 FQNNGV. The CDR3 nucleotides are TGTGCCAGCAGCTTAGGAGCTAGCGGGGGACAAGAGACCCAGTACTTC. It specifies CASSLGASGGQETQYF. The full variable domain, its missing parts supplied by reference TRBV11-2 and TRBJ2-5, is EAGVAQSPRYKIIEKRQSVAFWCNPISGHATLYWYQQILGQGPKLLIQFQNNGVVDDSQLPKDRFSAERLKGVDSTLKIQPAKLEDSAVYLCASSLGASGGQETQYFGPGTRLLVL.

Note on this clone: The missing conserved phenylalanine or tryptophan at the end of this CDR3 makes a read error likely. CDR3 sequence: CASSPGGPNTDTQYL. The CDR3 DNA follows: TGTGCCAGCAGTCCCGGGGGACCTAACACAGATACGCAGTATCTT. The chain combines TRBV28 with TRBJ2-3, with TRBD2 as a possible D gene (6 bases). V dropped 5 bases and J dropped 2 bases, with 14 bases sitting between them. The CDR3 runs to 15 residues. Germline V CDR1 and CDR2: MDHEN, SYDVKM.

This rearrangement joins TRBV29-1 to TRBJ2-6, with a weak D call TRBD2 (5 bases). The ends were cut back, 4 bases at V and 0 bases at J, with 7 bases in the middle. In germline, CDR1 is SQVTM, CDR2 ANQGSEA. This CDR3 is 14 amino acids long. The CDR3: CSVGRDSGANVLTF. Here the CDR3 DNA reads TGCAGCGTTGGCCGGGACTCTGGGGCCAACGTCCTGACTTTC.

The chain carries TRBV10-3 and TRBJ1-3; D possibly corresponds to TRBD1 (5 bases). Trimming removed 10 bases at V and 4 bases at J, with 17 bases between. The CDR3 loop spans 14 amino acids. The V gene's germline CDR1 is ENHRY and CDR2 SYGVKD. CDR3 in DNA: TGTGCCACCGGGTTACAGGTCGCGGGAAACACCATATATTTT. This encodes CATGLQVAGNTIYF.

The V gene is TRBV19, the J gene TRBJ2-7, with D unresolved. CDR3 length: 12 residues. Between the trimmed V and J ends, which lost 2 bases and 4 bases, there was a span of 6 bases. Germline CDR1 LNHDA, CDR2 SQIVND (reference sequence). CDR3 amino acids: CASSISRYEQYF. The CDR3 region has the DNA TGTGCCAGTAGTATATCGCGATACGAGCAGTACTTC. Supplemented by reference TRBV19 and TRBJ2-7, the full variable domain reads DGGITQSPKYLFRKEGQNVTLSCEQNLNHDAMYWYRQDPGQGLRLIYYSQIVNDFQKGDIAEGYSVSREKKESFPLTVTSAQKNPTAFYLCASSISRYEQYFGPGTRLTVT.